This T cell receptor (beta chain) was captured by sequencing in a study of cytomegalovirus exposure and HLA in healthy donors. Study-wide findings and caveats: According to a later analysis, donors in an Asian-associated ancestry cluster reportedly had fewer N-insertions than the 666-donor mean. Accurate predictions that matched the HLA-A and HLA-B alleles of most subjects were reportedly made from TCR beta sequences.

The PCR made use of 60 Vbeta and 13 Jbeta primers. Original processing methods: Later work found 80 million or so unique TCR beta chains, with roughly 11 million shared. Data came from immunoSEQ multiplex PCR; TCRdb stores just in-frame clones and leaves some out. V and J calls and clone size are those listed in that table; D and trimming were worked out from the DNA. The sample lists under 150,000 clones; 70% to 85% were seen once. Worth noting for this clone: The antigen is undetermined.

The germline V gene encodes CDR1 SGHTA and CDR2 FQGNSA. This CDR3 spans 15 amino acids. The J segment lost 6 bases and the V segment lost 5 bases, leaving 9 bases of the junction unmatched. The material sequenced was PBMCs. This TCR was recovered from a boy under 18 in good health and CMV-seronegative. The chain uses TRBV7-2 and TRBJ2-1; 8 nucleotides agree with TRBD1. CDR3 coding DNA: TGTGCCAGCAGCCCCCGGACAGGGTCCCCCAATGAGCAGTTCTTC. Amino acid sequence: CASSPRTGSPNEQFF. Supplemented by reference TRBV7-2 and TRBJ2-1, the full variable domain reads GAGVSQSPSNKVTEKGKDVELRCDPISGHTALYWYRQSLGQGLEFLIYFQGNSAPDKSGLPSDRFSAERTGGSVSTLTIQRTQQEDSAVYLCASSPRTGSPNEQFFGPGTRLTVL.